A selection of T cell receptor beta chains follows, all from one sample in a study of OX40 agonist ivuxolimab in advanced cancers. The method was immunoSEQ multiplex PCR; TCRdb's version includes in-frame clones alone and lacks a portion of them. This sample has tens of thousands of clones, with roughly 83% found just once. The sample was CD4+ or CD8+ T cells sorted from blood, taken in a trial of the OX40 agonist ivuxolimab. These receptor sequences come from an adult with an advanced solid tumor such as melanoma, head and neck, liver or kidney cancer. Each CDR3 is given with its conserved first and last residue. The D gene is left open where the match is weak. The size of a clone is reported for some rows only, either as once, few or many, or as a class for expanded clones.

J,D,size,V,CDR3,DNA
TRBJ2-1,TRBD2,few,TRBV6-5,CASSYSGGGVNEQFF,TGTGCCAGCAGTTACTCGGGGGGGGGAGTAAATGAGCAGTTCTTC
TRBJ2-1,.,.,TRBV18,CASSPTEYNEQFF,TGTGCCAGCTCACCGACAGAGTACAATGAGCAGTTCTTC
TRBJ1-2,.,.,TRBV6-1,CASSEGLGEYGYTF,TGTGCCAGCAGTGAAGGTCTCGGGGAGTATGGCTACACCTTC
TRBJ2-7,TRBD2,.,TRBV6-5,CASSRAGGGYEQYF,TGTGCCAGCAGTCGGGCGGGAGGAGGGTACGAGCAGTACTTC
TRBJ1-3,TRBD1,.,TRBV28,CASSLDRAGNTIYF,TGTGCCAGCAGTTTAGACAGGGCTGGAAACACCATATATTTT
TRBJ2-7,.,.,TRBV14,CASSHGGSFFEQYF,TGTGCCAGCAGCCATGGGGGGTCGTTCTTCGAGCAGTACTTC
TRBJ2-3,.,.,TRBV5-4,CASSFLPTDTQYF,TGTGCCAGCAGCTTTCTACCCACAGATACGCAGTATTTT
TRBJ2-6,TRBD1,few,TRBV2,CASSLGQGAAGANVLTF,TGTGCCAGCAGTCTTGGGCAGGGGGCGGCTGGGGCCAACGTCCTGACTTTC
TRBJ1-3,TRBD1,.,TRBV28,CATTDGGQGAGNTIYF,TGTGCCACGACAGACGGCGGACAGGGAGCTGGAAACACCATATATTTT
TRBJ1-5,.,few,TRBV2,CASRRETGGQPQHF,TGTGCCAGCAGGAGGGAGACAGGTGGTCAGCCCCAGCATTTT
TRBJ2-3,TRBD2,medium-sized,TRBV5-4,CASSSDPGLAGGPAGYF,TGTGCCAGCAGCTCCGACCCGGGACTAGCGGGGGGGCCCGCGGGGTATTTT
TRBJ2-1,.,.,TRBV5-1,CASSPRDTSSYNEQFF,TGCGCCAGCAGCCCCAGGGACACGAGCTCCTACAATGAGCAGTTCTTC
TRBJ2-5,TRBD1,.,TRBV6-1,CASSVVQGMQETQYF,TGTGCCAGCAGTGTCGTACAGGGGATGCAAGAGACCCAGTACTTC
TRBJ1-1,TRBD1,.,TRBV7-2,CASSQKTGVNTEAFF,TGTGCCAGCAGCCAGAAGACAGGGGTAAACACTGAAGCTTTCTTT
TRBJ2-2,.,.,TRBV2,CASRRQRNTGELFF,TGTGCCAGCAGACGTCAGAGGAACACCGGGGAGCTGTTTTTT
TRBJ1-1,.,.,TRBV7-3,CASSSQTQGEAFF,TGTGCCAGCAGCTCCCAAACTCAGGGAGAAGCTTTCTTT
TRBJ2-3,.,.,TRBV19,CASEGQETDTQYF,TGTGCCAGTGAGGGGCAGGAGACAGATACGCAGTATTTT